One sample yielded the 14 T cell receptor beta chains listed below, sequenced in a study of blood T cells in healthy people across ages. Sample-barcoded 5' priming and a J-beta primer mix drove a second PCR of roughly 7 to 11 cycles. TCRdb processed the 5' RACE reads anew with MiXCR; each CDR3 protein has one entry. The table includes about 500,000 distinct CDR3 sequences, 24% detected once. The same data also contributed to another study, on T cells of mothers and their children.

The sequenced material came from blood. These receptors came from a boy between 5 and 17 years old in good health.

Regarding this clonotype: A much bigger clone sits one base away, suggesting this may be a read error. The chain employs TRBV4-3 and TRBJ2-7, with D possibly matching TRBD2 (5 bases). The CDR3 runs 14 residues. From germline, CDR1 is LGHNA and CDR2 YSLEER. V was pared by 4 bases and J by 3 bases, with 13 bases between. The DNA for the CDR3 is TGCGCCAGCAGCCGAACACGGGATCGCTACGAGCAGTACTTC. It codes for CASSRTRDRYEQYF.

The V call is TRBV5-1, the J call TRBJ2-3, with 14 bases lining up with TRBD2. V lost 0 bases, J lost 2 bases, and 5 bases stayed unmatched. Germline lookup yields CDR1 SGHRS and CDR2 YFSETQ. The CDR3 length is 18 residues. In DNA form, the CDR3 reads TGCGCCAGCAGCTTGGATGGGGGACTAGCGGGGGTCACAGATACGCAGTATTTT. Translation: CASSLDGGLAGVTDTQYF.

This clonotype was detected a few times. The rearrangement links TRBV7-2 to TRBJ1-5; 8 nucleotides agree with TRBD1. V shed 5 bases, J shed 6 bases, and the junction held 12 bases outside the gene matches. CDR1 and CDR2 (germline): SGHTA, FQGNSA. The CDR3 contains 16 residues. CDR3 protein: CASSQGAGRFGQPQHF. The DNA of the CDR3 is TGTGCCAGCAGCCAGGGGGCAGGGAGGTTTGGTCAGCCCCAGCATTTT.

The genes are TRBV5-5 and TRBJ1-1; D is ambiguous. Germline V gene lookup returns CDR1 SGHKS and CDR2 YYEKEE (reference sequence). This CDR3 contains 15 residues. With 7 bases removed from V and 0 bases from J, the gap between germline ends came to 16 bases. DNA for the CDR3: TGTGCCAGCGGCTCGGAGGACGGACTGAACACTGAAGCTTTCTTT. This gives the protein CASGSEDGLNTEAFF. The whole variable domain, remainder taken from reference TRBV5-5 and TRBJ1-1, is DAGVTQSPTHLIKTRGQQVTLRCSPISGHKSVSWYQQVLGQGPQFIFQYYEKEERGRGNFPDRFSARQFPNYSSELNVNALLLGDSALYLCASGSEDGLNTEAFFGQGTRLTVV.

The rearrangement links TRBV9 to TRBJ2-2, with TRBD1 as a possible D gene (6 bases). Germline-derived CDR1 and CDR2 are SGDLS and YYNGEE. V lost 7 bases, J lost 2 bases, and 15 bases lay in between. The CDR3 runs to 15 residues. The CDR3 protein is CASGTGSGNTGELFF. As DNA, the CDR3 is TGTGCCAGCGGAACAGGGTCCGGTAACACCGGGGAGCTGTTTTTT. The full variable domain, rest sourced from reference TRBV9 and TRBJ2-2, is DSGVTQTPKHLITATGQRVTLRCSPRSGDLSVYWYQQSLDQGLQFLIQYYNGEERAKGNILERFSAQQFPDLHSELNLSSLELGDSALYFCASGTGSGNTGELFFGEGSRLTVL.

The CDR3 sequence: CASSERPPGMNTEAFF. As DNA, the CDR3 is TGTGCCAGCAGCGAACGTCCGCCCGGAATGAACACTGAAGCTTTCTTT. The chain recombines TRBV6-1 with TRBJ1-1; D unclear. Trimming took 6 bases from V and 0 from J, leaving 17 bases between them. CDR1 and CDR2 from the germline V gene are MNHNS and SASEGT. This CDR3 is 16 amino acids long.

The chain joins TRBV20-1 to TRBJ1-1; D may be TRBD1 (5 bases). The CDR3 totals 15 residues. CDR1 is DFQATT and CDR2 is SNEGSKA in the germline V gene (reference sequence). The germline V and J ends were trimmed by 6 bases and 1 base, with 18 bases remaining between them. The CDR3 bases are TGCAGTGCCGACCACATACCGGGACGGAACACTGAAGCTTTCTTT. Translating it yields CSADHIPGRNTEAFF.

This chain joins TRBV27 and TRBJ2-6, with D uncertain. The CDR3 has 17 residues. V was pared by 2 bases and J by 1 base, with 12 bases between. CDR1 and CDR2 from the germline V gene are MNHEY and SMNVEV (reference sequence). The CDR3 spells CASSLGDTLSGANVLTF. For the CDR3, the DNA is TGTGCCAGCAGTTTAGGCGATACATTGTCTGGGGCCAACGTCCTGACTTTC.

This chain joins TRBV20-1 and TRBJ2-5; D may be TRBD1 (6 bases). Trimming pared 6 bases from V and 5 bases from J, leaving 19 bases between. CDR3 size: 14 residues. From germline, CDR1 is DFQATT and CDR2 SNEGSKA (reference sequence). CDR3 loop: CSASRGSGRETQYF. DNA of the CDR3: TGCAGTGCCAGCAGGGGTTCGGGAAGGGAGACCCAGTACTTC.

The V and J genes are TRBV21-1 and TRBJ2-5; the listed D gene, TRBD2, was not tested against the DNA. The last part of the DNA fits TRBJ2-1 better; the J call may be wrong. TRBV21-1 is a pseudogene locus. The CDR3 contains 12 residues. CDR3 region: CASSNRSARQFF. The CDR3, as DNA: TGTGCCAGCAGCAACAGATCGGCTAGGCAGTTCTTC.

This clonotype was counted only a few times. J is TRBJ2-5 and V is TRBV27; possibly TRBD2 for D (6 bases). The CDR3 spans 14 residues. The V gene lost 6 bases and the J gene lost 3 bases, with 14 bases spanning the gap. Germline CDR1 is MNHEY and CDR2 is SMNVEV (reference sequence). The CDR3 coding sequence is TGTGCCAGCAGGCAGCTCGGGGGAGAAGAGACCCAGTACTTC. Its translation is CASRQLGGEETQYF.

This chain joins TRBV5-6 and TRBJ2-5, with 9 nucleotides matching TRBD2. The DNA end lines up better with TRBJ2-1; the J call may be wrong. From germline, CDR1 is SGHDT and CDR2 YYEEEE. CDR3 length: 16 residues. The CDR3 DNA follows: TGTGCCAGCAGCTTAAGACAGGTAGCGGGAGTCAATGAGCAGTTCTTC. It encodes CASSLRQVAGVNEQFF.

This clonotype was seen more than once but under ten times. This chain uses TRBV29-1 with TRBJ2-5; 12 bases line up with TRBD1. The J call is doubtful: the DNA matches TRBJ2-7 better. CDR3 length: 14 amino acids. Germline values: CDR1 SQVTM, CDR2 ANQGSEA. CDR3: CSVRDRGQIYEQYF. The CDR3 DNA sequence: TGCAGCGTTAGGGACAGGGGGCAAATCTACGAGCAGTACTTC.

In its sample, this clonotype was seen a few times. V usage is TRBV7-2 and J usage is TRBJ1-2; 9 bases align to TRBD1. The junction had 6 bases not matched to a gene; V was cut back by 5 bases and J by 2 bases. Germline V gene lookup returns CDR1 SGHTA and CDR2 FQGNSA. The CDR3 contains 15 residues. The CDR3 nucleotides read TGTGCCAGCAGCCACCGGACAGGGGAGAACTATGGCTACACCTTC. Its translation is CASSHRTGENYGYTF.